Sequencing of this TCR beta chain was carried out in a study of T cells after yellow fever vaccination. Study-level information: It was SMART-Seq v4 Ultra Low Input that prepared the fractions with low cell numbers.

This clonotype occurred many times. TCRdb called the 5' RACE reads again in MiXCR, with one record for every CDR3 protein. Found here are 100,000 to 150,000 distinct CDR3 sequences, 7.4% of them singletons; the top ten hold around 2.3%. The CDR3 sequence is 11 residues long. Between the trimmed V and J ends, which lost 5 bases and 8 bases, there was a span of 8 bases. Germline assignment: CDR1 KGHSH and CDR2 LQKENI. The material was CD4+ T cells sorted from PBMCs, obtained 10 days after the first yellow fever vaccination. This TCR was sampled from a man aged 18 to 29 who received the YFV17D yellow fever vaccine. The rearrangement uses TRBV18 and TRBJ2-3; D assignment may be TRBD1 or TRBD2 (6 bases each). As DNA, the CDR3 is TGTGCCAGCTCAGAGGGGGGTACGCAGTATTTT. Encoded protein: CASSEGGTQYF.